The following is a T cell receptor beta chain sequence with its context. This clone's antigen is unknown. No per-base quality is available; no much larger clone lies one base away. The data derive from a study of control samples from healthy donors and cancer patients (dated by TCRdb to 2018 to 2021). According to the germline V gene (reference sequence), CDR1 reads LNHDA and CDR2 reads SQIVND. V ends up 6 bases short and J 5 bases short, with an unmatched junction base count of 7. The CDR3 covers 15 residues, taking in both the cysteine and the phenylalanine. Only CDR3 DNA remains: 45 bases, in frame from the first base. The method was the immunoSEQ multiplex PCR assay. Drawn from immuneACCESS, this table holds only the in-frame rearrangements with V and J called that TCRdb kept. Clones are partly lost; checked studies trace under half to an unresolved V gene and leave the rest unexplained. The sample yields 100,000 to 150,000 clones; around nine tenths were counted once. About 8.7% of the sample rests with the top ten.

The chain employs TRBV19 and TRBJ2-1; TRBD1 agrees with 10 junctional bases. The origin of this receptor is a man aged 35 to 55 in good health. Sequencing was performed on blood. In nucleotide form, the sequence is TGTGCCAGTAGGGGGGACAGGGGTCTGCACAATGAGCAGTTCTTC. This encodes CASRGDRGLHNEQFF.